The sequence of this TCR beta chain was determined in a study of T cell clones after liver transplantation (dated by TCRdb to between 2019 and 2020). For context, the study as a whole: The samples were obtained from ITN030ST, a randomized trial that attempted immunosuppression withdrawal within 2 years after liver transplantation. Of the eight recipients, a few were HCV-positive, while the remaining recipients had been transplanted for non-autoimmune, non-viral indications. Donor-reactive T cell clones were identified by TCRbeta sequencing after a pre-transplant mixed lymphocyte reaction and then tracked in post-transplant blood. Of the 8 liver transplant recipients making up the studied cohort, 3 were classified as tolerant and 5 as non-tolerant. As an antigen-independent comparator for the donor-reactive sequences, third party-reactive TCRbeta sequences from pre-transplant MLRs were identified as well. Blood samples were collected pre-transplant, pre-randomization before withdrawal, and post-randomization after either complete withdrawal or failed withdrawal. Until randomization at 12-24 months post-transplant, subjects were given standard immunosuppression, with no induction therapy. Tolerance was defined as complete immunosuppression withdrawal for at least one year with no rise in liver enzymes beyond twice the upper limit of normal.

General findings and caveats noted by the study authors: In 5 of 8 subjects, regardless of tolerance or HCV status, circulating donor-reactive CD4 TCRbeta sequences dropped significantly post-transplant. In a couple of subjects, low numbers of available donor cells limited the measurable donor-reactive repertoire. Without allograft tissue specimens, donor-reactive T cells may have migrated into the graft rather than being deleted. Because of small, heterogeneous patient numbers and non-standardized post-transplant time points, the conclusions were only preliminary. Once repertoire turnover was taken into account, donor-reactive detection showed a significant reduction for CD4 in 7 of 8 subjects and for CD8 in 8 of 8. Donor-reactive sequences declined more than third party-reactive ones, suggesting partial antigen-specific deletion unrelated to withdrawal success.

To note about this clone: What antigen it recognizes has not been identified. Per-base qualities were not stored, and no clone one base away is much larger.

The germline V gene gives CDR1 as SGHVS and CDR2 as FQNEAQ. Reading from cysteine to phenylalanine, the CDR3 counts 16 amino acids. Solely the CDR3 DNA is kept, with 48 bases framed from the first base. V and J are truncated by 2 bases and 1 base respectively, leaving an intervening sequence of 13 bases. Using immunoSEQ, frozen genomic DNA was subjected to high-throughput TCRbeta CDR3 sequencing, a process that included PCR amplification, mapping, bias correction and internal controls. The original pipeline was this. Only productive rearrangements were retained, with each unique TCRbeta sequence defined by its CDR3 nucleotide sequence together with its V and J gene. Donor-reactive sequences required at least 5-fold expansion in CFSE-low cells versus unstimulated pre-transplant cells and at least 0.01% frequency. Minimum frequency thresholds were set for each subject on the basis of the unstimulated sample with the lowest template count, so that a detection power of at least 90% was ensured. Jensen-Shannon divergence between the top 1000 TCRbeta sequences post-transplant and pre-transplant was used to measure repertoire turnover. Changes in detection of donor-reactive sequences were tested with two-sided Fisher's exact tests. In TCRdb, the immuneACCESS table is reduced to in-frame sequences with V and J assigned. These tables do not hold every clone; where another copy was compared, an unresolved V gene accounts for under half, and the others remain unexplained. That table is the source of V, J and clone size, and D and trimming were worked out from the DNA. The sample yields 93,000 or so clones; 84% were counted once. The ten largest make up about 2.6% of the sample.

Unstimulated PBMCs, after thawing, were stained for CD3, CD4 and CD8 and then FACS-sorted into CD3+CD4+ and CD3+CD8+ populations. Randomization to immunosuppression withdrawal applied to every one of the 8 studied subjects. The Qiagen DNeasy Blood and Tissue Kit was used for genomic DNA isolation. This TCR came from a human patient who received a liver transplant. Following transplantation, part of the T cell population may be supplied by the graft donor rather than the patient. The input for sequencing was CD4+ T cells from blood, taken around 44 months after liver transplant. Recombination connected TRBV7-8 to TRBJ2-3; tentative D gene TRBD1, with 7 bases matching. CDR3 loop: CASSLSGGHGTDTQYF. The DNA sequence reads TGTGCCAGCAGCTTATCAGGGGGGCACGGCACAGATACGCAGTATTTT.